One and the same sample provided the 4 T cell receptor beta chains below, sequenced in a study of control samples from healthy donors and cancer patients. Libraries were prepared by immunoSEQ multiplex PCR; TCRdb keeps only in-frame clonotypes and omits some of them. The sample contains some 39,000 clones, around 83% of which appear only once. Sequencing was carried out using PBMCs. The receptors stem from a woman aged 60 to 75 with lung cancer.

The chain is built from TRBV18 and TRBJ1-4; D is ambiguous. The CDR3 contains 15 residues. V was cut by 6 bases and J by 0 bases, with 11 bases left in between. Germline values: CDR1 KGHSH, CDR2 LQKENI. CDR3 sequence reads: CASSTNDATNEKLFF. The CDR3 nucleotides are TGTGCCAGCTCTACAAACGATGCAACTAATGAAAAACTGTTTTTT. Supplemented by reference TRBV18 and TRBJ1-4, the full variable domain reads NAGVMQNPRHLVRRRGQEARLRCSPMKGHSHVYWYRQLPEEGLKFMVYLQKENIIDESGMPKERFSAEFPKEGPSILRIQQVVRGDSAAYFCASSTNDATNEKLFFGSGTQLSVL.

The rearrangement uses TRBV6-6 and TRBJ2-2, with D tentatively TRBD1 (6 bases). The V end was cut by 5 bases, the J end by 0 bases, with 10 bases between. CDR1 is MNHNY, CDR2 SVGAGI, per germline (reference sequence). This CDR3 comprises 15 residues. CDR3 region: CASSKGGANTGELFF. CDR3 DNA: TGTGCCAGCAGTAAAGGGGGAGCGAACACCGGGGAGCTGTTTTTT.

The chain employs TRBV7-2 and TRBJ2-2; 8 nucleotides agree with TRBD1. V gave up 11 bases and J gave up 3 bases; unmatched junction bases: 8. Germline V gene data show CDR1 as SGHTA and CDR2 as FQGNSA. The CDR3 has 14 residues. CDR3 nucleotide sequence: TGTGCCTCCGCAGGACAGGGATACACCGGGGAGCTGTTTTTT. Encoded protein: CASAGQGYTGELFF.

The chain has TRBV5-1 and TRBJ2-7; 7 positions agree with TRBD1. This CDR3 has 14 residues. CDR1 and CDR2 from the germline V gene are SGHRS and YFSETQ. With V trimmed by 2 bases and J by 4 bases, 6 bases remained unmatched. The CDR3 nucleotides read TGCGCCAGCAGCTTCGACAGGGCCCTATACGAGCAGTACTTC. This encodes CASSFDRALYEQYF.